The source of this T cell receptor beta chain is a study of blood T cell repertoires in COVID-19. Background on the study: There were acute and convalescent COVID-19 samples, and they came from the United States, Italy and Spain.

Repertoires were generated with immunoSEQ multiplex PCR, while TCRdb's copy carries only in-frame clones and drops some. The sample lists about 440,000 clones, approximately 90% seen once, with 10% to 15% in the top ten. A Seattle source enrolled patients during active infection and followed them longitudinally. Germline V gives CDR1 SNHLY, CDR2 FYNNEI. V was pared by 5 bases and J by 10 bases, with 20 bases between. The CDR3 totals 14 residues. The chain is built from TRBV2 and TRBJ1-1, with D perhaps matching TRBD1 (5 bases). The specimen sequenced was peripheral blood. The sequence derives from a woman aged 45-59 years with COVID-19, enrolled during active disease. The CDR3 loop is CASSPVGGPRGAFF. As DNA, the CDR3 is TGTGCCAGCAGTCCGGTTGGTGGCCCTAGGGGAGCTTTCTTT.